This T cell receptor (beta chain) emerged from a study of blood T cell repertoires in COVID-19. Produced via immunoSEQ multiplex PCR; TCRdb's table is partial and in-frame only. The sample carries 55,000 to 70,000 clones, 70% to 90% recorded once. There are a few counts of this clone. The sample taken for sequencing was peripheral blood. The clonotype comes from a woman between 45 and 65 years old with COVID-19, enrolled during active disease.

Written as DNA, the CDR3 is TGTGCCAGCAGTTTCGGAGGGAGCCAAGAGACCCAGTACTTC. It encodes CASSFGGSQETQYF. The chain uses TRBV28 and TRBJ2-5; tentative D call: TRBD2 (6 bases). Germline V gene sequence: CDR1 MDHEN, CDR2 SYDVKM. The V gene lost 3 bases and the J gene lost 1 base, with 9 bases spanning the gap. The CDR3 sequence is 14 residues long.